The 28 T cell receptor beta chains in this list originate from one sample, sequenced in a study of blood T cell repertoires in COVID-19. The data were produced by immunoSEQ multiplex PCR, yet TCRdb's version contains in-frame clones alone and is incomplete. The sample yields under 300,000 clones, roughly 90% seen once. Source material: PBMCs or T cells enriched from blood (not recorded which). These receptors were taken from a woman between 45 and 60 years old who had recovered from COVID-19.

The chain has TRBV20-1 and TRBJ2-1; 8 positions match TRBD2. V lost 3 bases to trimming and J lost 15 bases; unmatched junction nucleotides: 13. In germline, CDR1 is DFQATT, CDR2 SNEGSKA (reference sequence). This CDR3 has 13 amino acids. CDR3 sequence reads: CSASRVTSDRRFF. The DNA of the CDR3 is TGCAGTGCTAGTCGCGTGACTAGCGATCGACGGTTCTTC.

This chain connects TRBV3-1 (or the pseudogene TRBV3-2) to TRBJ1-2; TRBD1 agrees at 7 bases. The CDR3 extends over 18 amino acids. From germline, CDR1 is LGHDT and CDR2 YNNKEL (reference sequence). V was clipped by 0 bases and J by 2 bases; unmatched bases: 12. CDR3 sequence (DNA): TGTGCCAGCAGCCAAGATGAGATTCGGGACAGCCAGAACTATGGCTACACCTTC. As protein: CASSQDEIRDSQNYGYTF.

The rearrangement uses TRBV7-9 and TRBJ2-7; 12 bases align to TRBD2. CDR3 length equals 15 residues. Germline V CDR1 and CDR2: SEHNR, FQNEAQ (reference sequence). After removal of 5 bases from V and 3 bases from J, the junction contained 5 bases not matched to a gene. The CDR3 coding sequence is TGTGCCAGCAGCGTCGGACTAGCGGGAAGCTACGAGCAGTACTTC. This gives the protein CASSVGLAGSYEQYF.

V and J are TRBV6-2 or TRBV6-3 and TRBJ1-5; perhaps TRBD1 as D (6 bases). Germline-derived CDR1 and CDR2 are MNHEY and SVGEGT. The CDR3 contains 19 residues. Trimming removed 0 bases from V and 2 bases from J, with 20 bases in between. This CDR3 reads CASSYSRGTSKGGNQPQHF. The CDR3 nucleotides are TGTGCCAGCAGTTACTCGCGGGGGACATCCAAAGGGGGCAATCAGCCCCAGCATTTT.

This chain's CDR3 is CASSGGEGYGYTF. DNA for the CDR3: TGTGCCAGCAGCGGCGGGGAGGGCTATGGCTACACCTTC. The chain uses TRBV7-2 and TRBJ1-2; D not resolved. Trimming stripped 5 bases from V and 4 bases from J, with 11 bases between. The CDR3 is 13 residues long. Germline CDR1 SGHTA, CDR2 FQGNSA. Full variable domain (rest looked up from reference TRBV7-2 and TRBJ1-2): GAGVSQSPSNKVTEKGKDVELRCDPISGHTALYWYRQSLGQGLEFLIYFQGNSAPDKSGLPSDRFSAERTGGSVSTLTIQRTQQEDSAVYLCASSGGEGYGYTFGSGTRLTVV.

The CDR3 sequence is CASSLTGTPVEQYF. CDR3 DNA: TGTGCCAGCAGTTTAACCGGGACTCCTGTAGAGCAGTACTTC. The chain links TRBV28 to TRBJ2-7; D perhaps matches TRBD2 (6 bases). The CDR3 is made up of 14 amino acids. Germline CDR1 MDHEN, CDR2 SYDVKM. V lost 2 bases and J 7 bases, leaving 15 bases between the germline ends.

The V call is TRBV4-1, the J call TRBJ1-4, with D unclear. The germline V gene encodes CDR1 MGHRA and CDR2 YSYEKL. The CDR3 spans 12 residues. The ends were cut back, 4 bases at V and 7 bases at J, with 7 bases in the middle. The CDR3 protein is CASSLQSEKLFF. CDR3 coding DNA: TGCGCCAGCAGCCTTCAGTCTGAAAAACTGTTTTTT.

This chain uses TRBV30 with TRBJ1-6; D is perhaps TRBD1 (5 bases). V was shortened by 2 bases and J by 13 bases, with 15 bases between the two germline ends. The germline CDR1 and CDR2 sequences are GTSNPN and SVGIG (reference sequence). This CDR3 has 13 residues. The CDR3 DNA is TGTGCCTGGAGTCGGGGGGTGACTTCTCCCCTCCACTTT. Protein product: CAWSRGVTSPLHF.

CDR3 amino acids: CASSPRPNDRGNQPQHF. CDR3 nucleotides: TGTGCCAGCAGCCCACGACCTAATGACAGGGGCAATCAGCCCCAGCATTTT. V is TRBV7-8 and J is TRBJ1-5; 7 bases agree with TRBD1. This CDR3 has 17 amino acids. The V and J ends lost 5 bases and 2 bases, in that order; junction bases with no gene match: 12. Germline V gene data show CDR1 as SGHVS and CDR2 as FQNEAQ.

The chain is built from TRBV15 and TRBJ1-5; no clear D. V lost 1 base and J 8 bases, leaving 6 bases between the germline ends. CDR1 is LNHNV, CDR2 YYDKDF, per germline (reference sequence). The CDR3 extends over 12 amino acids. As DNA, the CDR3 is TGTGCCACCAGCAGAGGTCCGGAGCCCCAGCATTTT. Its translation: CATSRGPEPQHF.

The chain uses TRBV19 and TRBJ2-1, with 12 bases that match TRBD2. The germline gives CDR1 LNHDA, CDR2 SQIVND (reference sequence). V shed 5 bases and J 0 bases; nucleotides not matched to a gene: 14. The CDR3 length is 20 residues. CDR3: CASSDLPTSGRIRSYNEQFF. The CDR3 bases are TGTGCCAGTAGTGACCTTCCTACTAGCGGGAGGATCCGCTCCTACAATGAGCAGTTCTTC.

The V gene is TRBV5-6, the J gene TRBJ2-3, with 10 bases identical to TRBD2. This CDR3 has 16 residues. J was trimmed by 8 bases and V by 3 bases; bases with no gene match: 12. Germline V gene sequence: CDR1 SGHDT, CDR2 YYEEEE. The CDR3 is CASSSGLAATPLTQYF. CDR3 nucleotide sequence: TGTGCCAGCAGCTCCGGACTAGCGGCCACACCGCTTACGCAGTATTTT.

The CDR3 nucleotides read TGTGCCAGTCACAAAGTGGCAGTTAATTCACCCCTCCACTTT. Protein sequence: CASHKVAVNSPLHF. The chain has TRBV19 and TRBJ1-6; D gene unclear. V was pared by 8 bases and J by 6 bases, with 14 bases between. Germline values: CDR1 LNHDA, CDR2 SQIVND (reference sequence). This CDR3 contains 14 residues.

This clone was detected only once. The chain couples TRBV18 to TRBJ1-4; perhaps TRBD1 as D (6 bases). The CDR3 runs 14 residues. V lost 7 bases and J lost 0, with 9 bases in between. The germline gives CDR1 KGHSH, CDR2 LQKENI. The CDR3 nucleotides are TGTGCCAGCTACAAGGGGGCAACTAATGAAAAACTGTTTTTT. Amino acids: CASYKGATNEKLFF.

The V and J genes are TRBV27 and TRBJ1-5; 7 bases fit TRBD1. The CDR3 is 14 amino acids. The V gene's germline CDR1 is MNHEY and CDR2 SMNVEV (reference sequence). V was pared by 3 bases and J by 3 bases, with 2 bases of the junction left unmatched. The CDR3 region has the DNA TGTGCCAGCAGTTTGGGGACAGTCAATCAGCCCCAGCATTTT. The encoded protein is CASSLGTVNQPQHF.

As DNA, the CDR3 is TGTGCCAGCAGCGTAGTCGGGACAAAGAACACTGAAGCTTTCTTT. It translates to CASSVVGTKNTEAFF. V gene TRBV9 combines with J gene TRBJ1-1; a weak D match, TRBD1 (6 bases). The CDR3 loop spans 15 amino acids. V lost 0 bases, J lost 1 base, and 10 bases lay in between. CDR1 is SGDLS and CDR2 is YYNGEE in the germline V gene.

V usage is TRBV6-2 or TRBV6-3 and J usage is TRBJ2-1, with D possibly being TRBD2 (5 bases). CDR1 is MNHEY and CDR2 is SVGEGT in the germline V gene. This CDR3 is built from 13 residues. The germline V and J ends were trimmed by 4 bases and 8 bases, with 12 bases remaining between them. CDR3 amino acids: CASSSLGEHEQFF. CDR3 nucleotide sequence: TGTGCCAGCAGTTCCCTCGGGGAGCATGAGCAGTTCTTC.

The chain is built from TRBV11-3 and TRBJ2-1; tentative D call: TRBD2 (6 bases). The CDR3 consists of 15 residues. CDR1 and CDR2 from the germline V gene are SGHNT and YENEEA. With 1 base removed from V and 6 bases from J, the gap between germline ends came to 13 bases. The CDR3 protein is CASSLGDSPLNEQFF. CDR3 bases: TGTGCCAGCAGCTTAGGGGACTCCCCTCTCAATGAGCAGTTCTTC.

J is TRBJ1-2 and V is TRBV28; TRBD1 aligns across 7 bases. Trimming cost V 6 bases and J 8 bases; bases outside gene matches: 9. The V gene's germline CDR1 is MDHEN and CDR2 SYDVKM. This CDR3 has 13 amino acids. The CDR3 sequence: CASRNDRVGGYTF. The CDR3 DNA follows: TGTGCCAGCAGGAACGACAGGGTGGGAGGCTACACCTTC.

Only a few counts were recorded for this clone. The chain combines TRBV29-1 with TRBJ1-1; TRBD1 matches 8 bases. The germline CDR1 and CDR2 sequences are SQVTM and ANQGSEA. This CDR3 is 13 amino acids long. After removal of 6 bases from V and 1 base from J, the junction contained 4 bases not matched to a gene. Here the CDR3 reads CSVGDRGNTEAFF. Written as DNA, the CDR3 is TGCAGCGTCGGTGACAGGGGGAACACTGAAGCTTTCTTT.

CDR3 region: CASSLLTEHNEKLFF. The CDR3 DNA reads TGCGCCAGCAGCCTGTTGACAGAGCATAATGAAAAACTGTTTTTT. The chain is built from TRBV5-1 and TRBJ1-4; perhaps TRBD1 as D (5 bases). V shed 4 bases and J shed 4 bases, with 14 bases lying between them. The CDR3 totals 15 residues. CDR1 and CDR2 (germline): SGHRS, YFSETQ.

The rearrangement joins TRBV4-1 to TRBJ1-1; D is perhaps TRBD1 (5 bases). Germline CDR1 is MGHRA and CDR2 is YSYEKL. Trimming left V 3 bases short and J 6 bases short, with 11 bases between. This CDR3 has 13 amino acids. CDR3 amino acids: CASSQLGGAEAFF. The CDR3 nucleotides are TGCGCCAGCAGCCAGCTCGGGGGAGCTGAAGCTTTCTTT.

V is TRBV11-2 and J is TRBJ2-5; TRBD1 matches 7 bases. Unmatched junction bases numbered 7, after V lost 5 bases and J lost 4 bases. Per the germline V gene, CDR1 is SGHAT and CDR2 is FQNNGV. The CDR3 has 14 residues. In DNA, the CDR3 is TGTGCCAGCAGCATTCAGACAGGGTCAGAGACCCAGTACTTC. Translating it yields CASSIQTGSETQYF.

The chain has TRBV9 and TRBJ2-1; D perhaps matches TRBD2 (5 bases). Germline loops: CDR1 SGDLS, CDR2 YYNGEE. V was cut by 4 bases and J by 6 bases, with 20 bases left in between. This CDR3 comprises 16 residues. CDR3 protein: CASSPSSGGGFNEQFF. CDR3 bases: TGTGCCAGCAGCCCTAGTAGTGGAGGAGGTTTCAATGAGCAGTTCTTC.

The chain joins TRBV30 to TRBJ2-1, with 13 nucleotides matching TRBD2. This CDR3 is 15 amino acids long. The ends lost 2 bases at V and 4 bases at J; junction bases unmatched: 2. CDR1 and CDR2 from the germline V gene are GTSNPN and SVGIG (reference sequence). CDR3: CAWSQGLAGYNEQFF. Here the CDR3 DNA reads TGTGCCTGGAGTCAGGGACTAGCGGGGTACAATGAGCAGTTCTTC.

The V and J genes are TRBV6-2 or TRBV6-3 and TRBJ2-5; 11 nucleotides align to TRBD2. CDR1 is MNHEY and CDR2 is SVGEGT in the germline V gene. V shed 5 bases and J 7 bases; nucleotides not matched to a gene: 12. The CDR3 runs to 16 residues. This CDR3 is CASSPPVLAGAGTQYF. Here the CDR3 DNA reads TGTGCCAGCAGTCCCCCGGTACTAGCGGGAGCCGGGACCCAGTACTTC.

CDR3 coding DNA: TGTGCCAGCAGCCAGGGGGCCCTAGGGGCTATTGGACCGGAGACCCAGTACTTC. Translating gives CASSQGALGAIGPETQYF. The chain has TRBV3-1 (or the pseudogene TRBV3-2) and TRBJ2-5, with D perhaps TRBD1 (6 bases). The germline V gene encodes CDR1 LGHDT and CDR2 YNNKEL (reference sequence). Trimming took off 3 bases at V and 5 bases at J, with 25 bases between the two ends. The CDR3 loop spans 18 amino acids.

This CDR3 is CASSLPDTTNEKLFF. The CDR3 DNA follows: TGTGCCAGCAGTTTACCTGACACAACTAATGAAAAACTGTTTTTT. The V and J genes are TRBV28 and TRBJ1-4; D gene uncertain. V lost 2 bases and J 0 bases, leaving 7 bases between the germline ends. The CDR3 extends over 15 amino acids. Germline CDR1 reads MDHEN; CDR2 reads SYDVKM.